This section outlines one T cell receptor beta chain sequence together with its context. The CDR3 runs to 14 residues. In germline, CDR1 is DFQATT, CDR2 SNEGSKA (reference sequence). V was cut by 3 bases and J by 0 bases, with 12 bases left in between. The sample originates from a study of T-cell memory formation after mild COVID-19. MiXCR, run by TCRdb on the 5' RACE reads, gives a single entry per CDR3 protein. The table shows fewer than 650,000 distinct CDR3 sequences, with about a fifth occurring only once. The sequenced sample was PBMCs or a T cell subset sorted from them (not recorded which). The chain has TRBV20-1 and TRBJ2-7; possible D gene TRBD2, 5 bases. The source is an adult woman who had mild COVID-19 (a few samples of this study predate the infection). Cell type and time point are not known. The CDR3, as DNA: TGCAGTGCTAGTAAGCCCGGGATCTCCTACGAGCAGTACTTC. Its protein is CSASKPGISYEQYF.